This T cell receptor (beta chain) was identified during a study of blood T cell repertoires in COVID-19. Study-wide background: Acute and convalescent COVID-19 samples came from the United States, Italy and Spain.

Generated by immunoSEQ multiplex PCR, the TCRdb table keeps only in-frame clones and is missing some. The sample contains 70,000 to 100,000 clones, roughly 84% of which appear only once. The clonotype comes from a woman over 75 with acute or convalescent COVID-19. Material for sequencing was peripheral blood.

CDR3 sequence (DNA): TGTGCCAGCAGTGAATATACTAAGGGGACAGGGGAACAAGAGACCCAGTACTTC. Protein product: CASSEYTKGTGEQETQYF. This rearrangement joins TRBV6-1 to TRBJ2-5; 10 nucleotides agree with TRBD1. The CDR3 has 18 residues. The ends lost 2 bases at V and 2 bases at J; junction bases unmatched: 11. Germline loops: CDR1 MNHNS, CDR2 SASEGT.